Here is one T cell receptor beta chain with its context. The protocol was immunoSEQ multiplex PCR, while the TCRdb copy is restricted to in-frame clones and leaves out a portion. The table lists more than 85,000 clones, nearly 90% of them singletons. These data are taken from a study of T cell responses to AZD1222 COVID-19 vaccine. The V and J ends lost 4 bases and 5 bases, in that order; junction bases with no gene match: 10. The CDR3 loop spans 15 amino acids. CDR1 is MNHEY, CDR2 SVGEGT, per germline. V usage is TRBV6-2 or TRBV6-3 and J usage is TRBJ2-7, with 8 bases that match TRBD1. This receptor was obtained from an adult in good health. Here the sequenced sample was peripheral blood, taken on day 0 of AZD1222 vaccination. The CDR3 DNA is TGTGCCAGCAGTTTCGTTCGACAGGGGCGGCACGAGCAGTACTTC. Protein: CASSFVRQGRHEQYF.